Below, 6 T cell receptor beta chains from the same sample are listed, as sequenced in a study of shared clonotypes between healthy human individuals. TCRdb's table, derived via immunoSEQ multiplex PCR, lists solely in-frame clones and lacks some. The data hold about 600,000 clones, with 97% observed a single time. The sequencing input was naive CD4+ T cells sorted from blood. Subset given: CD45RA+ positively selected. These receptors came from a woman aged 25 to 45 in good health.

This rearrangement joins TRBV28 to TRBJ2-7; TRBD1 is a possible D gene (7 bases). V dropped 5 bases and J dropped 1 base, with 15 bases sitting between them. There are 15 residues in the CDR3. From germline, CDR1 is MDHEN and CDR2 SYDVKM. CDR3 sequence reads: CASSIPRDSSYEQYF. The CDR3 bases are TGTGCCAGCAGTATACCGCGGGACAGTTCCTACGAGCAGTACTTC. Drawing the rest from reference TRBV28 and TRBJ2-7, the complete variable domain is DVKVTQSSRYLVKRTGEKVFLECVQDMDHENMFWYRQDPGLGLRLIYFSYDVKMKEKGDIPEGYSVSREKKERFSLILESASTNQTSMYLCASSIPRDSSYEQYFGPGTRLTVT.

V gene TRBV6-5 combines with J gene TRBJ2-1, with 7 bases fitting TRBD2. Looked up from germline, CDR1 is MNHEY and CDR2 is SVGAGI. This CDR3 is 16 amino acids long. The trim removed 0 bases at V and 0 bases at J, leaving 2 bases unmatched. For the CDR3, the DNA is TGTGCCAGCAGTTACTCGTGGGGGGGCTCCTACAATGAGCAGTTCTTC. Translation: CASSYSWGGSYNEQFF.

This sequence joins TRBV19 and TRBJ1-1, with a possible D match to TRBD1 (5 bases). The CDR3 covers 12 residues. V was shortened by 8 bases and J by 5 bases, with 12 bases between the two germline ends. Germline loops: CDR1 LNHDA, CDR2 SQIVND (reference sequence). CDR3 DNA sequence: TGTGCCAGTTCAAGACAGACAACTGAAGCTTTCTTT. This sequence encodes CASSRQTTEAFF.

The CDR3 sequence: CSVGESSYEQYF. The CDR3, as DNA: TGCAGCGTTGGTGAAAGCTCCTACGAGCAGTACTTC. The V and J genes are TRBV29-1 and TRBJ2-7; no clear D. Germline lookup yields CDR1 SQVTM and CDR2 ANQGSEA. V dropped 4 bases and J dropped 0 bases, with 7 bases sitting between them. This CDR3 is 12 amino acids long.

The rearrangement links TRBV5-1 to TRBJ1-2; 7 bases are shared with TRBD1. J lost 7 bases, V lost 0 bases, and 0 bases had no gene match. Germline V CDR1 and CDR2: SGHRS, YFSETQ. CDR3 size: 12 residues. CDR3 nucleotide sequence: TGCGCCAGCAGCTTGGACAGGGGTGGCTACACCTTC. Translating it yields CASSLDRGGYTF.

V usage is TRBV18 and J usage is TRBJ1-1, with 9 bases lining up with TRBD1. V lost 3 bases, J lost 0 bases, and 5 bases stayed unmatched. CDR1 and CDR2 (germline): KGHSH, LQKENI. The CDR3 extends over 16 amino acids. The CDR3 DNA reads TGTGCCAGCTCACCCGGGACAGGGTCTATGAACACTGAAGCTTTCTTT. It yields the protein CASSPGTGSMNTEAFF.